These 13 T cell receptor beta chains were all obtained from the same sample, sequenced in a study of Graves' ophthalmopathy and Graves' hyperthyroidism. Beta-chain TCR CDR3 regions were amplified from RNA transcripts. HTBI primers were employed in first-round RT-PCR, then a second-round multiplex PCR followed. TCRdb analysed the multiplex PCR reads with MiXCR anew, one entry per CDR3 protein. The sample lists roughly 410,000 distinct CDR3 sequences, 15% occurring once. Sequences were obtained from peripheral blood. The receptor source for this set is a woman in her late teens or twenties with stable Graves' hyperthyroidism.

This clonotype was recorded at least ten times. J is TRBJ1-1 and V is TRBV10-2, with D uncertain. The germline gives CDR1 WSHSY, CDR2 SAAADI. Trimming took 4 bases from V and 4 from J, leaving 7 bases between them. CDR3 length: 12 residues. CDR3 sequence (DNA): TGCGCCAGCAGTGTACAGATCACTGAAGCTTTCTTT. This translates into CASSVQITEAFF.

This clonotype was counted many times. V is TRBV11-2 and J is TRBJ2-2; D not resolved. Germline CDR1 and CDR2: SGHAT and FQNNGV. Trimming removed 2 bases at V and 0 bases at J, with 16 bases between. This CDR3 has 18 amino acids. The CDR3 coding sequence is TGTGCCAGCAGCTTACACCCCCAACAGCTAGCGAACACCGGGGAGCTGTTTTTT. It is translated as CASSLHPQQLANTGELFF.

This clonotype was counted many times. The V and J genes are TRBV7-8 and TRBJ2-7; D may be TRBD1 (5 bases). This CDR3 is built from 13 residues. The ends were cut back, 5 bases at V and 3 bases at J, with 11 bases in the middle. Germline-derived CDR1 and CDR2 are SGHVS and FQNEAQ. DNA for the CDR3: TGTGCCAGCAGCCCCCCCCAGGGCTACGAGCAGTACTTC. Protein: CASSPPQGYEQYF.

This clonotype was recorded many times. V gene TRBV6-4 combines with J gene TRBJ1-2; 7 nucleotides align to TRBD1. Trimming removed 7 bases from V and 8 bases from J; junction bases left unmatched: 13. The CDR3 totals 14 residues. Germline V gene sequence: CDR1 MRHNA, CDR2 SNTAGT. Here the CDR3 reads CASICQDREDGYTF. The CDR3 nucleotides are TGTGCCAGCATATGCCAAGACAGGGAGGACGGCTACACCTTC.

V and J are TRBV12-3 or TRBV12-4 and TRBJ2-5; D not certain. V was trimmed by 6 bases and J by 5 bases, leaving 19 bases between them. This CDR3 comprises 15 residues. The CDR3 DNA follows: TGTGCCAGCAGCATAATTAGTCCCCCCCATGAGACCCAGTACTTC. It translates to CASSIISPPHETQYF.

This clonotype occurred many times. The chain carries TRBV2 and TRBJ2-2; unclear D gene. Germline-derived CDR1 and CDR2 are SNHLY and FYNNEI. Trimming cost V 3 bases and J 4 bases, with 6 bases left between them. This CDR3 contains 13 residues. This chain's CDR3 is CASSEIGTGELFF. The CDR3 coding sequence is TGTGCCAGCAGTGAGATTGGCACCGGGGAGCTGTTTTTT. The full variable domain, rest sourced from reference TRBV2 and TRBJ2-2, is EPEVTQTPSHQVTQMGQEVILRCVPISNHLYFYWYRQILGQKVEFLVSFYNNEISEKSEIFDDQFSVERPDGSNFTLKIRSTKLEDSAMYFCASSEIGTGELFFGEGSRLTVL.

The sample holds many counts of this clonotype. The chain links TRBV25-1 to TRBJ1-1; the D gene is possibly TRBD1 (6 bases). The CDR3 loop spans 14 amino acids. The V gene lost 4 bases and the J gene lost 6 bases, with 15 bases spanning the gap. CDR1 is MGHDK, CDR2 SYGVNS, per germline. The CDR3 coding sequence is TGTGCCAGCAGTGTGGAGGGGGTAAGGGCTGAAGCTTTCTTT. Translation gives CASSVEGVRAEAFF.

The sample holds a few counts of this clonotype. This chain connects TRBV6-2 or TRBV6-3 to TRBJ2-3; unclear D gene. This CDR3 has 13 residues. Germline V CDR1 and CDR2: MNHEY, SVGEGT. Trimming took off 7 bases at V and 5 bases at J, with 13 bases between the two ends. For the CDR3, the DNA is TGTGCCAGCAAAAACCCCCAGCGAGATACGCAGTATTTT. Its translation: CASKNPQRDTQYF.

At least ten counts were recorded for this clonotype. This sequence joins TRBV6-5 and TRBJ1-1; 7 bases match TRBD1. Trimming cost V 2 bases and J 2 bases; bases outside gene matches: 8. The germline CDR1 and CDR2 sequences are MNHEY and SVGAGI. The CDR3 is made up of 16 amino acids. The CDR3 protein is CASSYPGDRINTEAFF. CDR3 DNA sequence: TGTGCCAGCAGTTACCCTGGGGACAGAATTAACACTGAAGCTTTCTTT.

This clonotype was seen ten or more times. The chain has TRBV10-3 and TRBJ1-2; D is ambiguous. The CDR3 runs to 13 residues. Per germline, CDR1 ENHRY and CDR2 SYGVKD. Trimming pared 0 bases from V and 9 bases from J, leaving 11 bases between. CDR3 sequence reads: CAISESEGLSYTF. Written as DNA, the CDR3 is TGTGCCATCAGTGAGTCAGAGGGTTTGAGCTACACCTTC.

Ten or more counts support this clonotype. V and J are TRBV20-1 and TRBJ1-2; D is possibly TRBD1 (6 bases). V was pared by 3 bases and J by 3 bases, with 11 bases between. CDR3 length equals 13 residues. The germline CDR1 and CDR2 sequences are DFQATT and SNEGSKA (reference sequence). CDR3 coding DNA: TGCAGTGCTAGGGAGGAGGGGGACTATGGCTACACCTTC. Encoded protein: CSAREEGDYGYTF.

This clonotype was detected many times. This chain joins TRBV10-3 and TRBJ1-1, with TRBD1 matching over 11 bases. With V trimmed by 7 bases and J by 11 bases, 9 bases remained unmatched. The germline V gene has CDR1 ENHRY and CDR2 SYGVKD. This CDR3 region has 13 residues. CDR3 sequence reads: CAITWDRGGTAFF. The CDR3 DNA sequence: TGTGCCATCACCTGGGACAGGGGGGGAACGGCTTTCTTT.

Many counts were recorded for this clonotype. The junction departs from the called germline gene at one end, perhaps through a read error. The chain has TRBV6-2 or TRBV6-3 and TRBJ2-4; D not resolved. Germline assignment: CDR1 MNHEY and CDR2 SVGEGT. The CDR3 runs to 14 residues. CDR3 in amino acids: CASSQTLAKNIKYF. The CDR3 DNA follows: TGTGCCAGCAGCCAGACATTAGCCAAAAACATTAAGTACTTC.